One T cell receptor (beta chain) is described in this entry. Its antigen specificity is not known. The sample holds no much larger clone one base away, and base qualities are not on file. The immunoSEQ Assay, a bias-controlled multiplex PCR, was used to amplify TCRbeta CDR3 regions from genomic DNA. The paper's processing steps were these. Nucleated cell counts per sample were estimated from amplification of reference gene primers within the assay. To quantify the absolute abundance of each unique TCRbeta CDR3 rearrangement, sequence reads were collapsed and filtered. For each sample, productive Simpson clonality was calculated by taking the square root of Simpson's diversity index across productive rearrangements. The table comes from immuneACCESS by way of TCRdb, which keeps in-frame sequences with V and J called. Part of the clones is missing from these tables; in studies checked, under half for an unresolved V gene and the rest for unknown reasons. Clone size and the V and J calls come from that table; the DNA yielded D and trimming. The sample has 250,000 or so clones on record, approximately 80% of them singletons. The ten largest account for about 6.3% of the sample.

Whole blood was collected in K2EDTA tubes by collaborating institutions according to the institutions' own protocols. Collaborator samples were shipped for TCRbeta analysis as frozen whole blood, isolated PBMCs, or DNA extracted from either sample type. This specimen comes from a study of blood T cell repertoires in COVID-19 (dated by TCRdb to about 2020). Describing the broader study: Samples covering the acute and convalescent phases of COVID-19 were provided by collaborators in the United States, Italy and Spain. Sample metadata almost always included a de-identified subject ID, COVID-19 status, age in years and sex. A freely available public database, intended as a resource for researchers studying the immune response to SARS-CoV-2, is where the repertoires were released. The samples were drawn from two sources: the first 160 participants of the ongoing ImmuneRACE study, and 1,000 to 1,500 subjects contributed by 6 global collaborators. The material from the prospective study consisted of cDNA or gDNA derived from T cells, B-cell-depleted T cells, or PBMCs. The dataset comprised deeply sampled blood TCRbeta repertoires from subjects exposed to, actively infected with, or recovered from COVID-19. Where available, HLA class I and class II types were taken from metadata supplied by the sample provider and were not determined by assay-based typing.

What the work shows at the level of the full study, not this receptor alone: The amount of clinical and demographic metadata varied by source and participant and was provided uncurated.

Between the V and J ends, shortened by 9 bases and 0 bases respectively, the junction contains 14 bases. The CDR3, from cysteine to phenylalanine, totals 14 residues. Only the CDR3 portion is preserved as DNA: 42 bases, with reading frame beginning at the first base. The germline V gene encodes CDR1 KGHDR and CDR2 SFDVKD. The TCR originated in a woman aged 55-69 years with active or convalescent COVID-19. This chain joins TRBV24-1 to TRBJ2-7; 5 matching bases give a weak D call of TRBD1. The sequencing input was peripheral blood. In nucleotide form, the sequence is TGTGCCACCCCAGCAGCAGGGCGCTCCTACGAGCAGTACTTC. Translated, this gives CATPAAGRSYEQYF.